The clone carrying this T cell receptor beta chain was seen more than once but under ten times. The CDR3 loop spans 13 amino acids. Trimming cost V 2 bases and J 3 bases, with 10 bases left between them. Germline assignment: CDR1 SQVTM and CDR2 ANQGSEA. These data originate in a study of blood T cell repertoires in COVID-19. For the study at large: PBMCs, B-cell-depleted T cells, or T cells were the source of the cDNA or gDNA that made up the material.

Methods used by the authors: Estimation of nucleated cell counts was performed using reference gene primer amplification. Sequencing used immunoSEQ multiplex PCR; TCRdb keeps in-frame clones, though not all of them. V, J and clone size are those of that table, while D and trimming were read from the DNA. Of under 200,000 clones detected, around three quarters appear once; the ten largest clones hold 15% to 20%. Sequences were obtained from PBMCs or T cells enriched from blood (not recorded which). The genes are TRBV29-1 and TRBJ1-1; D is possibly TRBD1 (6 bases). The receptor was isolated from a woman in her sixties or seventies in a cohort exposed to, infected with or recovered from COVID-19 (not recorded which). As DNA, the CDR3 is TGCAGCGTTGAACTCAACAGGGACACTGAAGCTTTCTTT. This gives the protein CSVELNRDTEAFF.